The rows below give T cell receptor beta chains drawn from one sample of a study of T cell clonotyping in hematopoietic cell transplantation. TCRdb's table, derived via immunoSEQ multiplex PCR, lists solely in-frame clones and lacks some. The sample records about 4,800 clones, about nine tenths being singletons. Sequenced input: peripheral blood mononuclear cells. The receptors shown here come from a man aged 35 to 55 in good health. Some clones in this sample may be carry-over from other donors' samples. Both conserved end residues are part of each CDR3. D genes are given only for firm matches. Size tells how often a clone was seen (once, few, many) or the class of an expanded clone, and some rows leave it out.

v_call	cdr3_length	j_call	clone_size	d_call	cdr3_aa	cdr3_nt
TRBV2	15	TRBJ1-4	NA	NA	CASSHPAGKGEKLFF	TGTGCCAGCAGTCACCCGGCAGGGAAGGGTGAAAAACTGTTTTTT
TRBV7-2	13	TRBJ2-1	NA	NA	CASSLYGYNEQFF	TGTGCCAGCAGCTTATATGGATATAATGAGCAGTTCTTC
TRBV25-1	17	TRBJ2-7	NA	TRBD1	CASSFDRDRVLSDEQYF	TGTGCCAGCAGCTTCGACCGGGACAGGGTTTTATCGGACGAGCAGTACTTC
TRBV28	14	TRBJ1-4	NA	NA	CASSPPRGGEKLFF	TGTGCCAGCAGTCCACCCCGTGGGGGTGAAAAACTGTTTTTT
TRBV7-8	16	TRBJ2-7	NA	TRBD2	CASSLGFSGIIYEQYF	TGTGCCAGCAGCTTAGGATTTAGCGGGATTATCTACGAGCAGTACTTC
TRBV5-1	14	TRBJ2-1	NA	TRBD1	CASSPGQRFDEQFF	TGCGCCAGCAGCCCGGGACAGCGCTTCGATGAGCAGTTCTTC
TRBV20-1	11	TRBJ1-1	NA	NA	CSARYMLEAFF	TGCAGTGCTAGGTATATGTTAGAAGCTTTCTTT
TRBV28	14	TRBJ2-1	NA	NA	CASSFGQDYNEQFF	TGTGCCAGCAGTTTTGGGCAGGATTACAATGAGCAGTTCTTC
TRBV5-6	14	TRBJ1-1	NA	NA	CASSSQKGVYKIFF	TGTGCCAGCAGCTCTCAAAAGGGAGTCTATAAGATTTTCTTT
TRBV29-1	13	TRBJ2-5	NA	TRBD1	CSVFPGGQETQYF	TGCAGCGTTTTCCCAGGGGGCCAAGAGACCCAGTACTTC
TRBV7-2	16	TRBJ1-1	NA	NA	CASSLRRAGSWAEAFF	TGTGCCAGCAGCTTAAGGAGGGCAGGGAGTTGGGCTGAAGCTTTCTTT
TRBV27	14	TRBJ2-3	NA	NA	CASSLGGRVDTQYF	TGTGCCAGCAGTTTGGGGGGTAGGGTGGATACGCAGTATTTT
TRBV20-1	10	TRBJ2-3	few	NA	CSASFNTQYF	TGCAGTGCTTCCTTTAATACGCAGTATTTT
TRBV5-1	14	TRBJ2-1	NA	NA	CASSVGGPGDEQFF	TGCGCCAGCAGCGTAGGGGGGCCAGGAGATGAGCAGTTCTTC
TRBV19	16	TRBJ2-1	once	TRBD2	CASRTPGLAGVNEQFF	TGTGCCAGTAGGACACCGGGACTAGCGGGAGTTAATGAGCAGTTCTTC
TRBV6-5	14	TRBJ2-7	NA	TRBD2	CASSSGLAPPRQYF	TGTGCCAGCAGCTCCGGACTAGCGCCACCCCGGCAGTACTTC
TRBV4-2	17	TRBJ2-5	NA	TRBD2	CASSQGISGGAEETQYF	TGTGCCAGCAGCCAAGGGATTAGCGGGGGGGCGGAGGAGACCCAGTACTTC
TRBV27	15	TRBJ1-5	NA	NA	CASSITTGFGQPQHF	TGTGCCAGCAGTATAACCACAGGGTTCGGACAGCCCCAGCATTTT
TRBV4-3	16	TRBJ2-3	once	TRBD1	CASSQAQGGSTDTQYF	TGCGCCAGCAGCCAAGCACAGGGGGGTTCCACAGATACGCAGTATTTT
TRBV4-3	13	TRBJ1-1	NA	NA	CASSQQGYTEAFF	TGCGCCAGCAGCCAACAGGGGTACACTGAAGCTTTCTTT
TRBV5-1	16	TRBJ2-1	once	NA	CASSLGPSRMYNEQFF	TGCGCCAGCAGCTTGGGTCCTAGCAGGATGTACAATGAGCAGTTCTTC
TRBV19	14	TRBJ2-7	NA	TRBD1	CASSDRGRPNEQYF	TGTGCCAGTAGCGACAGGGGGCGTCCCAACGAGCAGTACTTC
TRBV5-4	14	TRBJ1-1	NA	TRBD1	CASRLGTGNTEAFF	TGTGCCAGCAGGCTAGGGACAGGGAACACTGAAGCTTTCTTT
TRBV7-9	14	TRBJ1-4	NA	NA	CASSLGGSHEKLFF	TGTGCCAGCAGCTTAGGGGGGTCCCATGAAAAACTGTTTTTT
TRBV11-3	16	TRBJ2-6	NA	NA	CASSLGGGRRANVLTF	TGTGCCAGCAGCTTAGGCGGTGGGAGGCGGGCCAACGTCCTGACTTTC
TRBV7-2	16	TRBJ1-2	NA	NA	CASSLDFGPKAGGYTF	TGTGCCAGCAGCTTAGACTTCGGACCAAAGGCAGGGGGCTACACCTTC
TRBV5-6	14	TRBJ2-1	NA	NA	CASSLGLAYNEQFF	TGTGCCAGCAGCTTGGGACTAGCCTACAATGAGCAGTTCTTC
TRBV6-5	16	TRBJ2-7	NA	TRBD2	CASSYGSGTSGYEQYF	TGTGCCAGCAGTTACGGATCCGGGACTAGCGGCTACGAGCAGTACTTC